The 16 T cell receptor beta chains reported below all come from one sample, sequenced in a study of cytomegalovirus exposure and HLA in healthy donors. The assay was immunoSEQ multiplex PCR, and TCRdb's table has in-frame clones only and misses some. The table has 150,000 or so clones, roughly 83% seen once. Sequenced sample: PBMCs. The origin of the receptors is a young man in good health and CMV-seropositive.

The CDR3 region has the DNA TGTGCCAGCAGCTCTCAGGGAGGGGGCACAGATACGCAGTATTTT. Its translation: CASSSQGGGTDTQYF. This sequence joins TRBV11-3 and TRBJ2-3, with 7 bases matching TRBD2. The germline CDR1 and CDR2 sequences are SGHNT and YENEEA. This CDR3 region has 15 residues. Germline trimming cut 4 bases from V and 1 base from J; bases unmatched to any gene: 5. The complete variable domain, with remaining parts taken from reference TRBV11-3 and TRBJ2-3, reads EAGVVQSPRYKIIEKKQPVAFWCNPISGHNTLYWYLQNLGQGPELLIRYENEEAVDDSQLPKDRFSAERLKGVDSTLKIQPAELGDSAVYLCASSSQGGGTDTQYFGPGTRLTVL.

This rearrangement joins TRBV27 to TRBJ2-2, with 10 bases lining up with TRBD1. V lost 4 bases to trimming and J lost 7 bases; unmatched junction nucleotides: 6. Per the germline V gene, CDR1 is MNHEY and CDR2 is SMNVEV (reference sequence). The CDR3 runs 15 residues. The CDR3 nucleotides are TGTGCCAGCAGTTGGACAGGGGGAAATCTCGGGGAGCTGTTTTTT. This sequence encodes CASSWTGGNLGELFF.

The J gene is TRBJ1-1, the V gene TRBV30; the D gene is possibly TRBD1 (6 bases). The CDR3 extends over 12 amino acids. V shed 5 bases and J shed 4 bases, with 11 bases lying between them. CDR1 is GTSNPN, CDR2 SVGIG, per germline (reference sequence). The CDR3 loop is CAWESGATEAFF. The CDR3 DNA is TGTGCCTGGGAATCAGGGGCCACTGAAGCTTTCTTT.

The chain uses TRBV5-6 and TRBJ1-4, with 12 bases that match TRBD1. This CDR3 comprises 15 residues. V lost 2 bases and J lost 12; bases outside the gene matches: 8. Germline V CDR1 and CDR2: SGHDT, YYEEEE. CDR3: CASSFQGTGGLELFF. In nucleotides, the CDR3 is TGTGCCAGCAGCTTTCAGGGGACAGGGGGCCTGGAACTGTTTTTT.

The chain is built from TRBV7-2 and TRBJ1-6; a weak D match, TRBD1 (5 bases). This CDR3 is built from 15 residues. Trimming shortened V by 5 bases and J by 8 bases, and 16 bases separated the two germline ends. Germline CDR1 SGHTA, CDR2 FQGNSA. CDR3 amino acids: CASSVTVMSDSPLHF. CDR3 DNA: TGTGCCAGCAGCGTGACAGTAATGTCAGATTCACCCCTCCACTTT.

This chain uses TRBV4-1 with TRBJ1-6, with D tentatively TRBD1 (5 bases). Trimming pared 1 base from V and 6 bases from J, leaving 25 bases between. Germline V CDR1 and CDR2: MGHRA, YSYEKL. This CDR3 is 20 amino acids long. The CDR3 loop is CASSQGKYPGTPGGNSPLHF. The CDR3 DNA reads as TGCGCCAGCAGCCAAGGGAAATATCCCGGGACGCCGGGGGGTAATTCACCCCTCCACTTT.

Here the CDR3 DNA reads TGTGCCAGCGGTTACACCGACGGGTACAATGAGCAGTTCTTC. This codes for CASGYTDGYNEQFF. The chain employs TRBV9 and TRBJ2-1; unclear D gene. V lost 7 bases and J lost 4, with 15 bases in between. CDR1 is SGDLS and CDR2 is YYNGEE in the germline V gene. The CDR3 spans 14 residues. Full variable domain (missing parts from reference TRBV9 and TRBJ2-1): DSGVTQTPKHLITATGQRVTLRCSPRSGDLSVYWYQQSLDQGLQFLIQYYNGEERAKGNILERFSAQQFPDLHSELNLSSLELGDSALYFCASGYTDGYNEQFFGPGTRLTVL.

Remarks on this clone: At the DNA level, this CDR3 is encoded by other sequences in the same sample as well. The chain employs TRBV5-1 and TRBJ2-5, with 9 bases fitting TRBD1. This CDR3 comprises 14 residues. Germline V gene data show CDR1 as SGHRS and CDR2 as YFSETQ. Trimming removed 0 bases from V and 3 bases from J; junction bases left unmatched: 0. The DNA for the CDR3 is TGCGCCAGCAGCTTGGGACAGGGGGAAGAGACCCAGTACTTC. This sequence encodes CASSLGQGEETQYF.

The V and J genes are TRBV4-3 and TRBJ2-7, with 7 bases identical to TRBD1. Germline CDR1 reads LGHNA; CDR2 reads YSLEER. J was trimmed by 0 bases and V by 3 bases; bases with no gene match: 5. The CDR3 totals 15 residues. DNA of the CDR3: TGCGCCAGCAGCCAGGCCGGGACAGCCTCCTACGAGCAGTACTTC. Its protein product is CASSQAGTASYEQYF.

The V call is TRBV7-6, the J call TRBJ2-3, with D perhaps matching TRBD2 (6 bases). V was shortened by 8 bases and J by 6 bases, with 15 bases between the two germline ends. This CDR3 contains 13 residues. Germline values: CDR1 SGHVS, CDR2 FNYEAQ. The DNA for the CDR3 is TGTGCCAGCGCGGCGGGGACGATGGATACGCAGTATTTT. It translates to CASAAGTMDTQYF.

With regard to this clone: The junction differs from germline at one of its ends, possibly a read error. This chain uses TRBV7-7 with TRBJ2-1, with 8 bases fitting TRBD2. CDR1 is SSHAT, CDR2 FNYEAQ, per germline (reference sequence). This CDR3 has 14 amino acids. The CDR3: CASSPRGGLDEQFF. The CDR3 coding sequence is TGTGCTAGCAGCCCCCGGGGGGGTTTGGATGAGCAGTTCTTC.

V gene TRBV25-1 combines with J gene TRBJ2-2; D perhaps matches TRBD1 (5 bases). Trimming pared 1 base from V and 13 bases from J, leaving 13 bases between. This CDR3 spans 13 amino acids. The germline V gene encodes CDR1 MGHDK and CDR2 SYGVNS. CDR3 in DNA: TGTGCCAGCAGTGAATCGGTGGGGCCTAGGCTGTTTTTT. Its translation is CASSESVGPRLFF.

This rearrangement joins TRBV11-3 to TRBJ1-6; D is unresolved. Germline values: CDR1 SGHNT, CDR2 YENEEA. This CDR3 contains 13 residues. V was clipped by 2 bases and J by 7 bases, with 6 bases between them. The CDR3 nucleotides are TGTGCCAGCAGCTTACATGAGAATTCACCCCTCCACTTT. Residues: CASSLHENSPLHF.

J is TRBJ2-3 and V is TRBV9, with 7 bases that match TRBD2. The CDR3 covers 16 residues. With 0 bases clipped from V and 2 bases from J, the junction kept 6 bases outside the gene matches. Germline CDR1 reads SGDLS; CDR2 reads YYNGEE. CDR3 sequence: CASSVGGTTFTDTQYF. DNA for the CDR3: TGTGCCAGCAGCGTAGGTGGGACTACCTTCACAGATACGCAGTATTTT.

The chain recombines TRBV14 with TRBJ1-1; tentative D call: TRBD1 (5 bases). Between the trimmed V and J ends, which lost 4 bases and 7 bases, there was a span of 19 bases. The V gene's germline CDR1 is SGHDN and CDR2 FVKESK. The CDR3 runs 15 residues. The CDR3 coding sequence is TGTGCCAGCAGCCCCCACACGTCAGGGCAGGGTGAAGCTTTCTTT. Residues: CASSPHTSGQGEAFF.

This clone was counted between two and nine times. The chain links TRBV7-3 to TRBJ2-2; D ambiguous. V shed 6 bases and J shed 0 bases, with 5 bases lying between them. The CDR3 is 13 amino acids. The V gene's germline CDR1 is SGHTA and CDR2 FQGTGA. CDR3 sequence: CASSNTNTGELFF. The DNA of the CDR3 is TGTGCCAGCAGTAATACGAACACCGGGGAGCTGTTTTTT.